This record concerns one T cell receptor (beta chain) sequence. Its matching antigen is unknown. This specimen comes from a study of shared clonotypes between healthy human individuals. Study-level results: Around 5% was the fraction of naive CD4 clonotypes found shared across a few donors.

Libraries were prepared by immunoSEQ multiplex PCR; TCRdb keeps only in-frame clonotypes and omits some of them. The data contain about 1.5 million clones, about 96% of them singletons. Trimming left V 2 bases short and J 0 bases short, with 19 bases between. Germline CDR1 reads SGHDN; CDR2 reads FVKESK. The CDR3 covers 18 residues. Input material: naive CD4+ T cells sorted from blood. Subset described: CD45RA+ positively selected. The chain links TRBV14 to TRBJ1-1; weak D call: TRBD1 (6 bases). The TCR sequence derives from a man aged 30 to 39 in good health. The CDR3 DNA sequence: TGTGCCAGCAGCCAACCCGGCCCAGGGAGGGGGATGAACACTGAAGCTTTCTTT. Translation: CASSQPGPGRGMNTEAFF. The whole variable domain, filled in from reference TRBV14 and TRBJ1-1, reads EAGVTQFPSHSVIEKGQTVTLRCDPISGHDNLYWYRRVMGKEIKFLLHFVKESKQDESGMPNNRFLAERTGGTYSTLKVQPAELEDSGVYFCASSQPGPGRGMNTEAFFGQGTRLTVV.